This T cell receptor beta chain is drawn from a study of Ad26.COV2.S vaccination and SARS-CoV-2 variants. Overall study findings and caveats: CD8+ and CD4+ T cells specific for spike reportedly responded with substantial breadth after vaccination.

Here immunoSEQ multiplex PCR was the method, and the copy in TCRdb shows in-frame clones only, minus some. The data show 500,000 or so clones, about 88% seen once. This clone was recorded once. Antigen unknown. Specified treatment: some 20 received Ad26.COV2.S at low or high dose, single or two shots; about 5 received placebo; per-sample allocation not given. Samples were taken on day 63 after the first vaccine or placebo injection. The individual, an adult aged 18-55 years, was a donor in Boston. Germline V lookup: CDR1 LGHNA, CDR2 YSLEER. V lost 3 bases and J 0 bases, leaving 12 bases between the germline ends. The CDR3 totals 16 residues.

The origin of this receptor is a person aged 18-60 years who received the Ad26.COV2.S COVID-19 vaccine or a placebo. Sequenced here: peripheral blood, sampled in a trial of Ad26.COV2.S vaccine versus placebo. The V and J genes are TRBV4-3 and TRBJ2-1; TRBD2 might be the D (6 bases). CDR3 nucleotide sequence: TGCGCCAGCAGCCACCGGTGGAGGGCCTCCTACAATGAGCAGTTCTTC. It codes for CASSHRWRASYNEQFF.